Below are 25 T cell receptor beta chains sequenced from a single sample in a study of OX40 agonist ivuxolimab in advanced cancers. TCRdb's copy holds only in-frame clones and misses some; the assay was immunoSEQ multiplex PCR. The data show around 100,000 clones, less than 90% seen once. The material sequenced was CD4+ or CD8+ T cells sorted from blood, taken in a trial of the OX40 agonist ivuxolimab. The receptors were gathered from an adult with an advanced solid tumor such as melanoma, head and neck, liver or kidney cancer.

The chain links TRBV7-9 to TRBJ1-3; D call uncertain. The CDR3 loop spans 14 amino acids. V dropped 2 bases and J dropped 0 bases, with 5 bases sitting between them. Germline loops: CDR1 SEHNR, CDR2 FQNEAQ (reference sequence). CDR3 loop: CASSLRGSGNTIYF. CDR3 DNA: TGTGCCAGCAGCTTAAGAGGCTCTGGAAACACCATATATTTT. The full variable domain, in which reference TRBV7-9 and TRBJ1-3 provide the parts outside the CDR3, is DTGVSQNPRHKITKRGQNVTFRCDPISEHNRLYWYRQTLGQGPEFLTYFQNEAQLEKSRLLSDRFSAERPKGSFSTLEIQRTEQGDSAMYLCASSLRGSGNTIYFGEGSWLTVV.

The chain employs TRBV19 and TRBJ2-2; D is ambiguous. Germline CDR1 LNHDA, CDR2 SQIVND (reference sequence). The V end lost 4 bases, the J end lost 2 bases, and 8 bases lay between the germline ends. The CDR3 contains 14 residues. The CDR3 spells CASSTVINTGELFF. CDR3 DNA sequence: TGTGCCAGTAGTACGGTAATTAACACCGGGGAGCTGTTTTTT.

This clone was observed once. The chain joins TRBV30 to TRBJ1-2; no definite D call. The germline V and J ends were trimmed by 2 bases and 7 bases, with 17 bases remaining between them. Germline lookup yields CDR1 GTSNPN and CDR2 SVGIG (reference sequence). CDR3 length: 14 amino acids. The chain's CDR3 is CAWSSLASLGGYTF. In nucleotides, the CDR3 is TGTGCCTGGAGTTCCCTGGCCTCTCTGGGTGGCTACACCTTC. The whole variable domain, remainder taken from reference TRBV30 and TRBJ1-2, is SQTIHQWPATLVQPVGSPLSLECTVEGTSNPNLYWYRQAAGRGLQLLFYSVGIGQISSEVPQNLSASRPQDRQFILSSKKLLLSDSGFYLCAWSSLASLGGYTFGSGTRLTVV.

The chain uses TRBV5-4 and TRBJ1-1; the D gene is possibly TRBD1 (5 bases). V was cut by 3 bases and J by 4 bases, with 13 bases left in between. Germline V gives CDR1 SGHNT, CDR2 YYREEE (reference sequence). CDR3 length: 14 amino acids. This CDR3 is CASSYLHRSTEAFF. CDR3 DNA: TGTGCCAGCAGCTACCTGCACAGGAGCACTGAAGCTTTCTTT. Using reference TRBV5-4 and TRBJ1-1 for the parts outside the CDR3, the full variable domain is ETGVTQSPTHLIKTRGQQVTLRCSSQSGHNTVSWYQQALGQGPQFIFQYYREEENGRGNFPPRFSGLQFPNYSSELNVNALELDDSALYLCASSYLHRSTEAFFGQGTRLTVV.

CDR3 DNA sequence: TGCGCCAGCAGCTTGCTAGCGGGGAGAGTGAGCTCCTACGAGCAGTACTTC. Translated: CASSLLAGRVSSYEQYF. The rearrangement links TRBV5-1 to TRBJ2-7; TRBD2 matches 9 bases. V was pared by 1 base and J by 0 bases, with 8 bases of the junction left unmatched. The length of the CDR3 is 17 residues. CDR1 SGHRS and CDR2 YFSETQ come from the germline V gene.

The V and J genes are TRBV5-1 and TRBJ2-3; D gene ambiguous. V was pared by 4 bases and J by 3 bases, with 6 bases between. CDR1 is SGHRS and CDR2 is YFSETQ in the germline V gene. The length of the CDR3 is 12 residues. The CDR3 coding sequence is TGCGCCAGCAGCCTGACGACAGATACGCAGTATTTT. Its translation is CASSLTTDTQYF. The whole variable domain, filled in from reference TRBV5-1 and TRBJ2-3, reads KAGVTQTPRYLIKTRGQQVTLSCSPISGHRSVSWYQQTPGQGLQFLFEYFSETQRNKGNFPGRFSGRQFSNSRSEMNVSTLELGDSALYLCASSLTTDTQYFGPGTRLTVL.

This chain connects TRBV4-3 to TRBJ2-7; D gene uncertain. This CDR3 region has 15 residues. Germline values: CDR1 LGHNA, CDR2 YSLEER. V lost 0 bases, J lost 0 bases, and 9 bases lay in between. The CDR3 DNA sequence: TGCGCCAGCAGCCAAGACGAAGGTAGCTCCTACGAGCAGTACTTC. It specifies CASSQDEGSSYEQYF.

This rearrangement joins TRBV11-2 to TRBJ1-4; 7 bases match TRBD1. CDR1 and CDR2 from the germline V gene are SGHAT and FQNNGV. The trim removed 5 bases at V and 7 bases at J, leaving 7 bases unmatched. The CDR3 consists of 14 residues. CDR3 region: CASSLDRVIEKLFF. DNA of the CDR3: TGTGCCAGCAGCCTCGACAGGGTAATTGAAAAACTGTTTTTT.

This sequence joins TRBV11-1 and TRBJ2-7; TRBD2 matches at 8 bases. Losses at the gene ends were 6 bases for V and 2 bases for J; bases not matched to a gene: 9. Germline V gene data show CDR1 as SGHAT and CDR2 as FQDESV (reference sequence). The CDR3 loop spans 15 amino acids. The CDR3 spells CASRQTSGPPYEQYF. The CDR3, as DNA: TGTGCCAGCAGACAAACTAGCGGACCTCCCTACGAGCAGTACTTC.

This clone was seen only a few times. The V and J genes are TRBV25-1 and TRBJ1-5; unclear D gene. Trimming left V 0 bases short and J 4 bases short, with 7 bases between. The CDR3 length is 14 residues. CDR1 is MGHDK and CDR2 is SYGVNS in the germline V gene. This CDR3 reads CASSEYTANQPQHF. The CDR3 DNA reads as TGTGCCAGCAGTGAATATACAGCTAATCAGCCCCAGCATTTT.

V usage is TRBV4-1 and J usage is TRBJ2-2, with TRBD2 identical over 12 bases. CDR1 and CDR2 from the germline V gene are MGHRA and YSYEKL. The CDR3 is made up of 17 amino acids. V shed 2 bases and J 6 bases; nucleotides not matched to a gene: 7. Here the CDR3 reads CASSQTARTSGAGELFF. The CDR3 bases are TGCGCCAGCAGCCAAACCGCCCGGACTAGCGGGGCCGGGGAGCTGTTTTTT.

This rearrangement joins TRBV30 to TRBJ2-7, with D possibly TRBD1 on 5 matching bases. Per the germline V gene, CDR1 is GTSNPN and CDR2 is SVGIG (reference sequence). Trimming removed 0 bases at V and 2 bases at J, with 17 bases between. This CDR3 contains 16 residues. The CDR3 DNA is TGTGCCTGGAGTGTACGATCTTGGGGCAGGGCCTACGAGCAGTACTTC. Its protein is CAWSVRSWGRAYEQYF.

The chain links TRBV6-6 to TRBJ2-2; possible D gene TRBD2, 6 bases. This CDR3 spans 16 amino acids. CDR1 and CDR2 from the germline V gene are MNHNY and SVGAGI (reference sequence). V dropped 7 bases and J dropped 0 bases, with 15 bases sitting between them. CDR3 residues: CASNPSALSNTGELFF. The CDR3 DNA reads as TGTGCCAGCAATCCTAGCGCACTATCGAACACCGGGGAGCTGTTTTTT.

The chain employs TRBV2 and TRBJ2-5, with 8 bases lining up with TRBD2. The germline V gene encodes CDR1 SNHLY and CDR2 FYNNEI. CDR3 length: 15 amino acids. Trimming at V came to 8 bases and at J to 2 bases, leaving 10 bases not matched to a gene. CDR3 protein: CASVPGLGTQETQYF. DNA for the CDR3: TGTGCCAGCGTTCCGGGACTAGGCACTCAAGAGACCCAGTACTTC.

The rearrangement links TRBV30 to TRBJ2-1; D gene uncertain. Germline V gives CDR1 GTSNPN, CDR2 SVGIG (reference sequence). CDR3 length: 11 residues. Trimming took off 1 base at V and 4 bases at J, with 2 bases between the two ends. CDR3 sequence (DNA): TGTGCCTGGAGTGGTTACAATGAGCAGTTCTTC. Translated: CAWSGYNEQFF.

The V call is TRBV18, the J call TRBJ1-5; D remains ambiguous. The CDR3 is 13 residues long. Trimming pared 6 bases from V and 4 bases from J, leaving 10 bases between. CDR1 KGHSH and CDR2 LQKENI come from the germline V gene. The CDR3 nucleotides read TGTGCCAGCTCCCTAGAGTATAATCAGCCCCAGCATTTT. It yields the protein CASSLEYNQPQHF.

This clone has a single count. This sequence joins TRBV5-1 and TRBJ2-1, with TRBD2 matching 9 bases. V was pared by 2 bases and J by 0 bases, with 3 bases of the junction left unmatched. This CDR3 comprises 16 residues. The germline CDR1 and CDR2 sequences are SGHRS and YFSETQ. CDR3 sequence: CASSFNSGSSYNEQFF. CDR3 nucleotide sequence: TGCGCCAGCAGCTTCAATAGCGGGAGCTCCTACAATGAGCAGTTCTTC.

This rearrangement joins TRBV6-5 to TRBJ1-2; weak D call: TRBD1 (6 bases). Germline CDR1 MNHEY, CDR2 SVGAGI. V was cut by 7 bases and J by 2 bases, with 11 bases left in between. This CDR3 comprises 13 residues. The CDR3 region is CASTPGQNYGYTF. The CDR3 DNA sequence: TGTGCCAGCACCCCCGGACAGAACTATGGCTACACCTTC.

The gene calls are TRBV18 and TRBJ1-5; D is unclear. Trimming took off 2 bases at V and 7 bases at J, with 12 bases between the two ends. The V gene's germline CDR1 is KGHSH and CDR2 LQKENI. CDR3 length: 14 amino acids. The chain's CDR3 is CASSPGEGYQPQHF. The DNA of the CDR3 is TGTGCCAGCTCACCAGGTGAGGGTTACCAGCCCCAGCATTTT.

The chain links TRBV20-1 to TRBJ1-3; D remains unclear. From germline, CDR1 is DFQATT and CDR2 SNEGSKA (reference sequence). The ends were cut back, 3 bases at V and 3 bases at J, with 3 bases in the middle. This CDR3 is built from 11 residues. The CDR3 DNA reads TGCAGTGCTAGGGGTGGAAACACCATATATTTT. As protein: CSARGGNTIYF.

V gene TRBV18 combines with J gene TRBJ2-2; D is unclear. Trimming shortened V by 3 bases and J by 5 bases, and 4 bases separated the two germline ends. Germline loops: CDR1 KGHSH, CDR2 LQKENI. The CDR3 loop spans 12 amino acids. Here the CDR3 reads CASSPETGELFF. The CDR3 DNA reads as TGTGCCAGCTCACCGGAAACCGGGGAGCTGTTTTTT. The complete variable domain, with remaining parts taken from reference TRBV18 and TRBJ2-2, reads NAGVMQNPRHLVRRRGQEARLRCSPMKGHSHVYWYRQLPEEGLKFMVYLQKENIIDESGMPKERFSAEFPKEGPSILRIQQVVRGDSAAYFCASSPETGELFFGEGSRLTVL.

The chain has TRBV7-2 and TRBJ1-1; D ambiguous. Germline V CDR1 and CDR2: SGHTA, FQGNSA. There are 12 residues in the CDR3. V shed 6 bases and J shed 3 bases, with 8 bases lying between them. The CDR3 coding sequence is TGTGCCAGCAGTTGGGCTGACACTGAAGCTTTCTTT. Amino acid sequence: CASSWADTEAFF. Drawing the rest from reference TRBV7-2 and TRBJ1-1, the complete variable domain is GAGVSQSPSNKVTEKGKDVELRCDPISGHTALYWYRQSLGQGLEFLIYFQGNSAPDKSGLPSDRFSAERTGGSVSTLTIQRTQQEDSAVYLCASSWADTEAFFGQGTRLTVV.

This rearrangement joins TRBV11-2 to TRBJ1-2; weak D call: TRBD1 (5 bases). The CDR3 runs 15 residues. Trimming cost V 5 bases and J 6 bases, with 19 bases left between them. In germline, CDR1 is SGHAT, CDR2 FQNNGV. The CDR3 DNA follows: TGTGCCAGCAGCCCCGGGGCAGCGGTTGACCATGGCTACACCTTC. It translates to CASSPGAAVDHGYTF.

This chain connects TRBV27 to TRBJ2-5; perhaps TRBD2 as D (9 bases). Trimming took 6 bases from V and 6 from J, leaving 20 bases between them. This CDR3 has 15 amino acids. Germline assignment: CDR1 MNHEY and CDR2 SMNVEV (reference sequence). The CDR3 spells CASSQGASGTKTQYF. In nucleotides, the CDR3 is TGTGCCAGCAGCCAGGGGGCTAGCGGGACGAAGACCCAGTACTTC.

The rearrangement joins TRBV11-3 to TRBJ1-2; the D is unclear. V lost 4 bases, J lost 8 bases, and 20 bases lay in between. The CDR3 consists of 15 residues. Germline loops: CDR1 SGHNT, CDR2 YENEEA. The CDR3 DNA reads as TGTGCCAGCAGCTCCCACCGGGGTACCTTGAAGGGCTACACCTTC. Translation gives CASSSHRGTLKGYTF. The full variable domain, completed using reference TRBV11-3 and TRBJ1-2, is EAGVVQSPRYKIIEKKQPVAFWCNPISGHNTLYWYLQNLGQGPELLIRYENEEAVDDSQLPKDRFSAERLKGVDSTLKIQPAELGDSAVYLCASSSHRGTLKGYTFGSGTRLTVV.